The T cell receptor beta chain described here comes from a study of blood T cell repertoires in COVID-19. Participants were aged about 18 to 100 years, lived in over 20 US areas, and enrolled virtually. Participant reports of clinical history set cohort assignment. Authors' analysis steps: Quantification of nucleated cells was approximated via reference gene primer amplification. The assay was immunoSEQ multiplex PCR, and TCRdb's table has in-frame clones only and misses some. That table furnishes V, J and clone size, whereas the DNA furnished D and trimming. The data contain 200,000 to 250,000 clones, about 84% of them singletons. The receptor was isolated from a man aged 30-40 years with acute COVID-19. Sequencing was done on a sample of PBMCs or T cells enriched from blood (not recorded which).

CDR3 sequence (DNA): TGTGCCAGCAGCCCAATGACAGGGTACAATGAGCAGTTCTTC. It specifies CASSPMTGYNEQFF. V gene TRBV5-6 combines with J gene TRBJ2-1, with 7 positions matching TRBD1. There are 14 residues in the CDR3. The V and J ends lost 4 bases and 4 bases, in that order; junction bases with no gene match: 5. Germline V gives CDR1 SGHDT, CDR2 YYEEEE.